The 27 T cell receptor beta chains in this list originate from one sample, sequenced in a study of technical replicates of blood from several donors. Clones were read by immunoSEQ multiplex PCR, and TCRdb kept only the in-frame ones, dropping some. This repertoire shows 95,000 to 100,000 clones, nearly 96% found once; its top ten account for approximately 0.2%. Sequencing was performed on T cells isolated from PBMCs. The receptors originated from a human donor in good health.

The chain has TRBV15 and TRBJ2-1, with 8 positions matching TRBD2. Trimming cost V 3 bases and J 3 bases; bases outside gene matches: 10. This CDR3 is 17 amino acids long. Looked up from germline, CDR1 is LNHNV and CDR2 is YYDKDF (reference sequence). CDR3 in amino acids: CATSRARAGVYYNEQFF. The CDR3, as DNA: TGTGCCACCAGCAGGGCTCGAGCGGGAGTCTACTACAATGAGCAGTTCTTC.

The chain carries TRBV6-6 and TRBJ2-7, with 10 positions matching TRBD1. Per the germline V gene, CDR1 is MNHNY and CDR2 is SVGAGI (reference sequence). This CDR3 comprises 14 residues. V was clipped by 5 bases and J by 5 bases; unmatched bases: 6. The CDR3 DNA reads TGTGCCAGCAGTCCAAGGGGACAGGGGAACGAGCAGTACTTC. It yields the protein CASSPRGQGNEQYF.

The DNA for the CDR3 is TGTGCCAGCACGGGGGTAACTAATGAAAAACTGTTTTTT. It translates to CASTGVTNEKLFF. The V call is TRBV2, the J call TRBJ1-4, with D possibly matching TRBD1 (5 bases). The germline V and J ends were trimmed by 7 bases and 1 base, with 7 bases remaining between them. The CDR3 is 13 residues long. Germline lookup yields CDR1 SNHLY and CDR2 FYNNEI.

The chain carries TRBV14 and TRBJ1-2; possible D gene TRBD1, 6 bases. Germline V gene data show CDR1 as SGHDN and CDR2 as FVKESK. CDR3 length: 15 residues. The V gene lost 1 base and the J gene lost 6 bases, with 15 bases spanning the gap. The CDR3 DNA sequence: TGTGCCAGCAGCCAAGTACAGGGTTCCCTCCATGGCTACACCTTC. It encodes CASSQVQGSLHGYTF.

The V gene is TRBV12-5, the J gene TRBJ2-3; 7 nucleotides match TRBD1. Germline V gene sequence: CDR1 LGHNT, CDR2 FRNRAP. J gave up 2 bases and V 0 bases, and 11 bases lay outside the gene matches. The length of the CDR3 is 18 residues. CDR3 in DNA: TGTGCTAGTGGTTTGGTTCCCACCGGGACAGCAAACACAGATACGCAGTATTTT. This gives the protein CASGLVPTGTANTDTQYF.

The CDR3 loop reads CASSLGWATSDYEQYF. The CDR3 coding sequence is TGTGCCAGCAGCTTAGGCTGGGCGACTAGTGACTACGAGCAGTACTTC. The gene calls are TRBV7-8 and TRBJ2-7, with a weak D call TRBD2 (6 bases). Trimming pared 1 base from V and 3 bases from J, leaving 16 bases between. Per the germline V gene, CDR1 is SGHVS and CDR2 is FQNEAQ. The CDR3 covers 16 residues.

The chain joins TRBV10-3 to TRBJ2-3, with 10 bases lining up with TRBD2. V lost 2 bases and J lost 4; bases outside the gene matches: 6. Germline CDR1 and CDR2: ENHRY and SYGVKD. The CDR3 consists of 16 residues. The CDR3: CAISEKRGGDPDTQYF. The CDR3 bases are TGTGCCATCAGTGAGAAGCGGGGGGGCGACCCAGATACGCAGTATTTT.

This clone came up once. The chain is built from TRBV7-6 and TRBJ2-7; possible D gene TRBD2, 5 bases. The CDR3 loop spans 15 amino acids. The germline V gene encodes CDR1 SGHVS and CDR2 FNYEAQ. V lost 1 base to trimming and J lost 0 bases, with 10 bases between them. The CDR3 DNA is TGTGCCAGCAGCTTAGGAGCGGCCCTCTCCTACGAGCAGTACTTC. It encodes CASSLGAALSYEQYF.

CDR3 in amino acids: CASSLDGLAGEQYF. CDR3 in DNA: TGTGCCAGCAGCTTGGACGGACTAGCCGGGGAGCAGTACTTC. J is TRBJ2-7 and V is TRBV11-3; 8 positions match TRBD2. Unmatched junction bases numbered 8, after V lost 3 bases and J lost 7 bases. The CDR3 spans 14 residues. Per the germline V gene, CDR1 is SGHNT and CDR2 is YENEEA.

The gene calls are TRBV5-4 and TRBJ1-3; 9 nucleotides align to TRBD1. Germline-derived CDR1 and CDR2 are SGHNT and YYREEE (reference sequence). V dropped 3 bases and J dropped 4; count of bases not matched to a gene: 11. This CDR3 contains 17 residues. The CDR3 DNA is TGTGCCAGCAGCTCAGCTGCGGGACAGGGTAGGGGAAACACCATATATTTT. The encoded protein is CASSSAAGQGRGNTIYF. The full variable domain, its missing parts supplied by reference TRBV5-4 and TRBJ1-3, is ETGVTQSPTHLIKTRGQQVTLRCSSQSGHNTVSWYQQALGQGPQFIFQYYREEENGRGNFPPRFSGLQFPNYSSELNVNALELDDSALYLCASSSAAGQGRGNTIYFGEGSWLTVV.

The CDR3 nucleotides read TGTGCCAGCAGTTTTAGGGACAGGGAGAGGACCGTCTACGAGCAGTACTTC. Its translation: CASSFRDRERTVYEQYF. The gene calls are TRBV28 and TRBJ2-7; TRBD1 agrees at 9 bases. The CDR3 consists of 17 residues. Per the germline V gene, CDR1 is MDHEN and CDR2 is SYDVKM. V lost 3 bases, J lost 3 bases, and 12 bases stayed unmatched.

The chain uses TRBV7-9 and TRBJ2-7, with D possibly matching TRBD2 (5 bases). The CDR3 runs to 16 residues. The V and J ends lost 5 bases and 0 bases respectively, with 17 bases between them. Germline V gene sequence: CDR1 SEHNR, CDR2 FQNEAQ (reference sequence). The CDR3 bases are TGTGCCAGCAGCCCAGTATCCGGGGAAAGCTCCTACGAGCAGTACTTC. It encodes CASSPVSGESSYEQYF.

The table lists this clone with a count of one. V and J are TRBV6-4 and TRBJ2-7; D might be TRBD1 (5 bases). V was clipped by 3 bases and J by 2 bases, with 8 bases between them. The germline V gene has CDR1 MRHNA and CDR2 SNTAGT. CDR3 length: 13 residues. The CDR3 loop reads CASSEAGTYEQYF. The CDR3 region has the DNA TGTGCCAGCAGTGAAGCAGGGACCTACGAGCAGTACTTC.

This chain links TRBV28 with TRBJ1-1, with D perhaps matching TRBD1 (5 bases). Between the trimmed V and J ends, which lost 5 bases and 0 bases, there was a span of 13 bases. The CDR3 has 15 amino acids. CDR1 is MDHEN and CDR2 is SYDVKM in the germline V gene. CDR3 DNA: TGTGCCAGCAGTCTGCCCCGGGGGATGAACACTGAAGCTTTCTTT. Amino acid sequence: CASSLPRGMNTEAFF.

The CDR3 here is CASSVRGTGGSEAFF. In DNA, the CDR3 is TGTGCCAGCAGCGTCCGCGGGACAGGGGGCAGTGAAGCTTTCTTT. The chain combines TRBV9 with TRBJ1-1; 12 nucleotides agree with TRBD1. The CDR3 contains 15 residues. Germline loops: CDR1 SGDLS, CDR2 YYNGEE. V shed 2 bases and J 7 bases; nucleotides not matched to a gene: 6.

The J gene is TRBJ2-7, the V gene TRBV5-3, with TRBD1 identical over 7 bases. TRBV5-3 is reported as an ORF; its role is uncertain. V lost 0 bases and J lost 1; bases outside the gene matches: 1. The CDR3 length is 14 residues. CDR3 protein: CARSLGQGSYEQYF. The CDR3 nucleotides are TGTGCCAGAAGCTTGGGACAGGGTTCCTACGAGCAGTACTTC.

This chain connects TRBV7-8 to TRBJ2-3, with a possible D match to TRBD2 (6 bases). In germline, CDR1 is SGHVS, CDR2 FQNEAQ. With 4 bases removed from V and 0 bases from J, the gap between germline ends came to 14 bases. The CDR3 runs to 16 residues. The CDR3 reads CASSSVGLLSTDTQYF. The DNA of the CDR3 is TGTGCCAGCAGCTCTGTAGGACTACTAAGCACAGATACGCAGTATTTT.

J is TRBJ2-7 and V is TRBV6-4, with TRBD1 as a possible D gene (6 bases). Trimming removed 0 bases at V and 2 bases at J, with 8 bases between. Germline V lookup: CDR1 MRHNA, CDR2 SNTAGT. CDR3 length: 14 residues. CDR3 residues: CASSDSGQTYEQYF. The CDR3 nucleotides read TGTGCCAGCAGTGACTCAGGACAGACCTACGAGCAGTACTTC.

The chain combines TRBV18 with TRBJ1-2; TRBD1 matches at 9 bases. V lost 3 bases, J lost 6 bases, and 8 bases stayed unmatched. Germline CDR1 KGHSH, CDR2 LQKENI. The CDR3 is 15 residues long. CDR3 nucleotide sequence: TGTGCCAGCTCACCCTACGGGACAGGGTTTGATGGCTACACCTTC. It encodes CASSPYGTGFDGYTF.

This chain joins TRBV5-1 and TRBJ2-4, with 8 bases matching TRBD1. The J segment lost 2 bases and the V segment lost 2 bases, leaving 3 bases of the junction unmatched. Germline V gene sequence: CDR1 SGHRS, CDR2 YFSETQ. This CDR3 contains 15 residues. The CDR3 nucleotides are TGCGCCAGCAGCTTACAGGGGGAAACCAAAAACATTCAGTACTTC. It encodes CASSLQGETKNIQYF.

This clone was counted only a few times. V gene TRBV6-5 combines with J gene TRBJ1-1; D is perhaps TRBD1 (5 bases). The V end lost 7 bases, the J end lost 0 bases, and 9 bases lay between the germline ends. In germline, CDR1 is MNHEY, CDR2 SVGAGI. This CDR3 is built from 13 residues. The chain's CDR3 is CASNRQMNTEAFF. CDR3 nucleotides: TGTGCCAGCAATCGACAGATGAACACTGAAGCTTTCTTT.

This chain connects TRBV4-1 to TRBJ1-6; TRBD1 matches at 7 bases. This CDR3 is 17 amino acids long. Looked up from germline, CDR1 is MGHRA and CDR2 is YSYEKL. J lost 6 bases, V lost 3 bases, and 11 bases had no gene match. In DNA form, the CDR3 reads TGCGCCAGCAGCCAGGGGACAGTTTTGCCTTTTAATTCACCCCTCCACTTT. Translation: CASSQGTVLPFNSPLHF.

The V call is TRBV4-2, the J call TRBJ1-3; D gene unclear. Trimming took 0 bases from V and 1 from J, leaving 10 bases between them. CDR1 is LGHNA and CDR2 is YNFKEQ in the germline V gene. This CDR3 contains 16 residues. The DNA for the CDR3 is TGTGCCAGCAGCCAAGACGCGGGGTATTCTGGAAACACCATATATTTT. It codes for CASSQDAGYSGNTIYF.

The CDR3 is CSVGSGSGANVLTF. CDR3 DNA: TGCAGCGTTGGTTCGGGCTCTGGGGCCAACGTCCTGACTTTC. The V and J genes are TRBV29-1 and TRBJ2-6; D unclear. Germline CDR1 is SQVTM and CDR2 is ANQGSEA. V shed 4 bases and J shed 0 bases, with 7 bases lying between them. The CDR3 consists of 14 residues.

The chain recombines TRBV30 with TRBJ2-7; possible D gene TRBD1, 5 bases. The CDR3 runs 11 residues. V was trimmed by 4 bases and J by 1 base, leaving 5 bases between them. The germline V gene encodes CDR1 GTSNPN and CDR2 SVGIG (reference sequence). DNA of the CDR3: TGTGCCTGGACAGGGTCCTACGAGCAGTACTTC. Amino acid sequence: CAWTGSYEQYF.

The chain recombines TRBV7-9 with TRBJ2-5; 7 bases align to TRBD1. This CDR3 has 14 amino acids. The V gene end was trimmed by 7 bases and the J gene end by 2 bases; junction bases not matched to a gene: 7. Germline CDR1 SEHNR, CDR2 FQNEAQ (reference sequence). This CDR3 reads CASTHRGWQETQYF. The DNA of the CDR3 is TGTGCCAGCACTCACAGGGGTTGGCAAGAGACCCAGTACTTC.

The V and J genes are TRBV6-6 and TRBJ2-5; D may be TRBD2 (6 bases). CDR3 size: 15 residues. The V end lost 2 bases, the J end lost 11 bases, and 21 bases lay between the germline ends. Germline values: CDR1 MNHNY, CDR2 SVGAGI (reference sequence). DNA for the CDR3: TGTGCCAGCAGTTACGCCCCGGGACTCATGGTAGAGCAGTACTTC. Translating gives CASSYAPGLMVEQYF.